The source of this TCR beta chain is a study of cytomegalovirus exposure and HLA in healthy donors. PCR used 60 Vbeta primers and 13 Jbeta primers. Assay: immunoSEQ multiplex PCR; the TCRdb copy retains only in-frame clones and omits some. The table has 150,000 to 200,000 clones, roughly 77% seen once. Trimming cost V 6 bases and J 3 bases; bases outside gene matches: 2. Germline loops: CDR1 MNHEY, CDR2 SVGAGI. The CDR3 sequence is 14 residues long. Overall study results and limits: A later analysis found most CMV-associated TCR beta chains apparently HLA-restricted.

About this clone: Its matching antigen is unknown.

The chain recombines TRBV6-5 with TRBJ2-6, with TRBD1 matching 7 bases. This receptor was obtained from a man aged 18-30 years in good health and CMV-seropositive. Sequencing was done on a sample of PBMCs. This CDR3 is CASSDRVGANVLTF. Written as DNA, the CDR3 is TGTGCCAGCAGCGACAGGGTTGGGGCCAACGTCCTGACTTTC.